This record covers a single TCR beta chain. CD8 cells regarded as naive lacked CD45RO, were positively chosen for CCR7, and omitted terminally differentiated effector memory CD45RA+ cells. This CDR3 is 16 amino acids long. Germline lookup yields CDR1 SGHAT and CDR2 FQDESV (reference sequence). V lost 4 bases and J lost 4, with 19 bases in between. Sequenced by immunoSEQ multiplex PCR; TCRdb stores in-frame clones only, minus some. This sample has a few hundred thousand clones, with 95% to 96% found just once. These data come from a study of shared clonotypes between healthy human individuals. This receptor was obtained from a woman between 25 and 40 years old in good health. Sequences were obtained from naive CD8+ T cells sorted from blood. The V and J genes are TRBV11-1 and TRBJ1-2; no clear D gene. The CDR3 region is CASSSAEAGKTYGYTF. The CDR3 DNA is TGTGCCAGCAGCTCCGCCGAGGCTGGAAAGACCTATGGCTACACCTTC. The full variable domain, with the rest looked up from reference TRBV11-1 and TRBJ1-2, is EAEVAQSPRYKITEKSQAVAFWCDPISGHATLYWYRQILGQGPELLVQFQDESVVDDSQLPKDRFSAERLKGVDSTLKIQPAELGDSAMYLCASSSAEAGKTYGYTFGSGTRLTVV.